A selection of T cell receptor beta chains follows, all from one sample in a study of shared clonotypes between healthy human individuals. Using immunoSEQ multiplex PCR, the repertoire was profiled, and TCRdb retains in-frame clones only, with some absent. The data contain about 2.3 million clones, roughly 93% of them singletons. The source material was naive CD4+ T cells from PBMCs. The receptors were gathered from a man younger than 35 in good health. Some clones in this sample may be carry-over from other donors' samples. CDR3s include the opening cysteine and the closing phenylalanine or tryptophan. D genes are given only for firm matches. Not all rows give a size; the values are once, few, many and, for expanded clones, a class.

CDR3nt	CDR3aa	abundance	d_gene	j_gene	v_gene
TGTGCCAGCAGTTTAATCGGGCCCCCCTATGGCTACACCTTC	CASSLIGPPYGYTF	.	.	TRBJ1-2	TRBV28
TGTGCCAGCAGCACCTACGAGCAGTACTTC	CASSTYEQYF	.	.	TRBJ2-7	TRBV21-1
TGCAGCGTTGGAGTCAATCAGCCCCAGCATTTT	CSVGVNQPQHF	.	.	TRBJ1-5	TRBV29-1
TGCGCCAGCAGCTTAGACGGGACTCCCACCGGGGAGCTGTTTTTT	CASSLDGTPTGELFF	once	.	TRBJ2-2	TRBV5-1
TGTGCCAGCAGCCCGACGACCCAAGAGACCCAGTACTTC	CASSPTTQETQYF	few	.	TRBJ2-5	TRBV7-3
TGTGCCAGCAGTCATTGGGACCATTCCTACGAGCAGTACTTC	CASSHWDHSYEQYF	once	.	TRBJ2-7	TRBV28
TGTGCCAGCAGCCGACTGCCTTGGAATGGCTACACCTTC	CASSRLPWNGYTF	.	.	TRBJ1-2	TRBV14
TGTGCCAGTAGTATTGCGGGTCGCGATGCCGGGGAGCTGTTTTTT	CASSIAGRDAGELFF	.	.	TRBJ2-2	TRBV19
TGTGCCAGCAGCTTATTAGGTCGGGGAGTGAGCAATCAGCCCCAGCATTTT	CASSLLGRGVSNQPQHF	.	.	TRBJ1-5	TRBV7-8
TGTGCCAGCAGCTACGACAGGGGGCCCTACGAGCAGTACTTC	CASSYDRGPYEQYF	.	TRBD1	TRBJ2-7	TRBV7-2
TGTGCCAGCAGCTTAACACTAGCGGGGCCAGATACGCAGTATTTT	CASSLTLAGPDTQYF	.	TRBD2	TRBJ2-3	TRBV7-2